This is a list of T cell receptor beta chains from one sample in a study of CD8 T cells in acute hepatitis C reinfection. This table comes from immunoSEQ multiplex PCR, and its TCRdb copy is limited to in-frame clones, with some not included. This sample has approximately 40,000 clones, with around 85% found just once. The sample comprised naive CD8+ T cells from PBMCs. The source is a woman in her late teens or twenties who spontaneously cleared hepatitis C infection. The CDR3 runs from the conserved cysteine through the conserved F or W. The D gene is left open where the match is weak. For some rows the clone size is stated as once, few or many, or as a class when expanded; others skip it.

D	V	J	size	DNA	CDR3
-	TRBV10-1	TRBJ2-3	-	TGCGCCAGCAAAGATCGCACAGATACGCAGTATTTT	CASKDRTDTQYF
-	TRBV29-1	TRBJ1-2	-	TGCAGCGTTGAAGATCTGGTGGGCGGCTACACCTTC	CSVEDLVGGYTF
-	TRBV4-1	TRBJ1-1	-	TGCGCCAGCAGCCGGTTTACAGGGAGGACTGAAGCTTTCTTT	CASSRFTGRTEAFF
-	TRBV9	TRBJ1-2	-	TGTGCCAGCAGCGTAGGTCCGACTTCCTATGGCTACACCTTC	CASSVGPTSYGYTF
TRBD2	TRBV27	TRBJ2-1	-	TGTGCCAGCAGTTCGATGCGGGAGGCCTACAATGAGCAGTTCTTC	CASSSMREAYNEQFF
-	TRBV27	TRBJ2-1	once	TGTGCCAGCAGTTTAGGGGCAAATGAGCAGTTCTTC	CASSLGANEQFF
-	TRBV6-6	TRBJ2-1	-	TGTGCCAGCAGTTACCTCGGACTGTCGGTCTACAATGAGCAGTTCTTC	CASSYLGLSVYNEQFF
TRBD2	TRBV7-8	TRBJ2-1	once	TGTGCCAGCAGCACCAACTTAGCGGGGCCCAGGGTGCAGTTCTTC	CASSTNLAGPRVQFF
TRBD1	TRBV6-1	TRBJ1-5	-	TGTGCCAGCAGTATAGACAGGGTGAGCAATCAGCCCCAGCATTTT	CASSIDRVSNQPQHF
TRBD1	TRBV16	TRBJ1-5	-	TGTGCCAGCAGCCAGGGCCAGGGGGCCGTTCAGCCCCAGCATTTT	CASSQGQGAVQPQHF
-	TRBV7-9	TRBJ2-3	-	TGTGCCAGCAGCCAACCCGGACCTCTCGATACGCAGTATTTT	CASSQPGPLDTQYF
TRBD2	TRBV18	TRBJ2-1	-	TGTGCCAGCTCACCATTGGGCGGGAGTAATGAGCAGTTCTTC	CASSPLGGSNEQFF
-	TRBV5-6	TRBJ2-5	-	TGTGCCAGCAGCTTGGGAGGTGGGGAGACCCAGTACTTC	CASSLGGGETQYF
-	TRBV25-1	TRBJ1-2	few	TGTGCCAGCAGCGCCCTAGGGGGAAACTATGGCTACACCTTC	CASSALGGNYGYTF
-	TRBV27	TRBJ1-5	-	TGTGCCAGCAGTCCTACAGGAGTTCAGCCCCAGCATTTT	CASSPTGVQPQHF
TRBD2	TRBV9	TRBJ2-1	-	TGTGCCAGCAGCGTAGGACTAGCCGGAAAGGAAAATGAGCAGTTCTTC	CASSVGLAGKENEQFF